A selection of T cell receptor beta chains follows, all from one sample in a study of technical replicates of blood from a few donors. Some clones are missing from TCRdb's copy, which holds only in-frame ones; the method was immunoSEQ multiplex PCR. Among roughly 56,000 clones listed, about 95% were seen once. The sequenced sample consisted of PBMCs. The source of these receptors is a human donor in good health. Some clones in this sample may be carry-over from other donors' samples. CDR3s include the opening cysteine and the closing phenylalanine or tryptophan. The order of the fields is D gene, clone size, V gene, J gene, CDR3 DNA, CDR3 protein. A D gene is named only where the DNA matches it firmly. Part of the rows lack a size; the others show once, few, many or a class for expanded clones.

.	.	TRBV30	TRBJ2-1	TGTGCCTGGAGTGATAGTGGCAATGAGCAGTTCTTC	CAWSDSGNEQFF
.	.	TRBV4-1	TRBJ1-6	TGCGCCAGCAGCACCGACAGTTATAATTCACCCCTCCACTTT	CASSTDSYNSPLHF
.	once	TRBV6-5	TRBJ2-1	TGTGCCAGCAGTTACGCCGGGACATCCTACAATGAGCAGTTCTTC	CASSYAGTSYNEQFF
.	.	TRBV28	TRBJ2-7	TGTGCCAGCAGTTTAAAGGGTGGGAGCCCCTACGAGCAGTACTTC	CASSLKGGSPYEQYF
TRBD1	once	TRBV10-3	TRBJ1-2	TGTGCCACGCGGGACAGCCTTAACTATGGCTACACCTTC	CATRDSLNYGYTF
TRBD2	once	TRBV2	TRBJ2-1	TGTGCCAGCAGTGATACGGGACTAGCGGGGGGGCCCAATGAGCAGTTCTTC	CASSDTGLAGGPNEQFF
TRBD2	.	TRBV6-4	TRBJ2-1	TGTGCCAGCAGTGACTCGACCTGGCGGGAGTGGTCCTACAATGAGCAGTTCTTC	CASSDSTWREWSYNEQFF
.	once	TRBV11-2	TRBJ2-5	TGTGCCAGCAGCTATAGAGGGCAAGAGACCCAGTACTTC	CASSYRGQETQYF
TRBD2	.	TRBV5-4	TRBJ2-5	TGTGCCAGCAGCTTGGCCGAGCGGGGAACCTTAGAGACCCAGTACTTC	CASSLAERGTLETQYF
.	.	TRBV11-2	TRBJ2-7	TGTGCCAGCAGCTTAGCTGGACAGAGCACTGTGCCCTACTTC	CASSLAGQSTVPYF
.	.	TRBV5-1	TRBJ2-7	TGCGCCAGCACTTACGAGCAGTACTTC	CASTYEQYF
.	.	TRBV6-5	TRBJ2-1	TGTGCCAGCAGTCCCGCCCGAGGAAATGAGCAGTTCTTC	CASSPARGNEQFF